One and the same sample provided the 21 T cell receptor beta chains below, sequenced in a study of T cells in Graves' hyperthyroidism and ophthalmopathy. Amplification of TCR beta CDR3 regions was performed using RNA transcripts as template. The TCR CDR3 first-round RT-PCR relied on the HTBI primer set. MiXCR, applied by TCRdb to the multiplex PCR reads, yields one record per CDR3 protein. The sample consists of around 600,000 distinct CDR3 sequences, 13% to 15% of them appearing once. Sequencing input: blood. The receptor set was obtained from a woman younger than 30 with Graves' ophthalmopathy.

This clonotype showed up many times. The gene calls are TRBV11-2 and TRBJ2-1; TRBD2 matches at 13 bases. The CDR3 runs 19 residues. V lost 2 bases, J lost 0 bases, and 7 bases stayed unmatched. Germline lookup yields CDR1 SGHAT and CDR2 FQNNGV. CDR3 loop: CASSLFPRTSGSSYNEQFF. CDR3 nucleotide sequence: TGTGCCAGCAGCTTATTCCCTCGGACTAGCGGGAGCTCCTACAATGAGCAGTTCTTC.

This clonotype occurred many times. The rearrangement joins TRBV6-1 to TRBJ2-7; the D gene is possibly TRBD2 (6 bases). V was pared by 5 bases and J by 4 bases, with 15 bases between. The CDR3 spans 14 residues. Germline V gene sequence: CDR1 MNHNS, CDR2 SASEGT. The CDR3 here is CASSFQAGSYEQYF. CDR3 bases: TGTGCCAGCAGTTTTCAGGCGGGGTCGTACGAGCAGTACTTC.

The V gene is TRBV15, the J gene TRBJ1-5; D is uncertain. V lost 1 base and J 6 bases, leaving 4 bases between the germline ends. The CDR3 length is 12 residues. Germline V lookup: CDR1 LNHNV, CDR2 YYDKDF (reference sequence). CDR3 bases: TGTGCCACCAGCAGAGCGGGTCAGCCCCAGCATTTT. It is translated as CATSRAGQPQHF. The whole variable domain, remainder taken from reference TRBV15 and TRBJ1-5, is DAMVIQNPRYQVTQFGKPVTLSCSQTLNHNVMYWYQQKSSQAPKLLFHYYDKDFNNEADTPDNFQSRRPNTSFCFLDIRSPGLGDTAMYLCATSRAGQPQHFGDGTRLSIL.

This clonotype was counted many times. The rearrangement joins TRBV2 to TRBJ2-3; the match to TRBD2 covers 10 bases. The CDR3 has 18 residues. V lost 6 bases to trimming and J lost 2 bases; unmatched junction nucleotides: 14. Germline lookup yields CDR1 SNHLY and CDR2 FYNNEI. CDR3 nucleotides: TGTGCCAGCAGGGGACTAGCGAGAAGGCCCCATACCACAGATACGCAGTATTTT. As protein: CASRGLARRPHTTDTQYF.

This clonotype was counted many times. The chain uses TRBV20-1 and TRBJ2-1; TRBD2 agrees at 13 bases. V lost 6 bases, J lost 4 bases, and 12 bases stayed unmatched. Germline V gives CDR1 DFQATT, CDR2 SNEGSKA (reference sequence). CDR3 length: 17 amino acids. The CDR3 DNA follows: TGCAGTGCAACCCGGCCCCCGGGACTAGCGGGGTACAATGAGCAGTTCTTC. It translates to CSATRPPGLAGYNEQFF.

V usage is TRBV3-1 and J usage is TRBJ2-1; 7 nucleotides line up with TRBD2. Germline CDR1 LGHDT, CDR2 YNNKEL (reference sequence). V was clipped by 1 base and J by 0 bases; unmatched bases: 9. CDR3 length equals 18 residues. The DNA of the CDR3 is TGTGCCAGCAGCCAAGGACTAGCAGGAGCCTACTCCTACAATGAGCAGTTCTTC. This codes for CASSQGLAGAYSYNEQFF.

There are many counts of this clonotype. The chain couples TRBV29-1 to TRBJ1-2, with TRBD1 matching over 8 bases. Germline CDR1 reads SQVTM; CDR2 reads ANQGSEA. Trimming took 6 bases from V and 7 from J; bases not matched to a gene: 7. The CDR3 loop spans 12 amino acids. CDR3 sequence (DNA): TGCAGCGTGGACGGACAGGGCTCTGGCTACACCTTC. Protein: CSVDGQGSGYTF.

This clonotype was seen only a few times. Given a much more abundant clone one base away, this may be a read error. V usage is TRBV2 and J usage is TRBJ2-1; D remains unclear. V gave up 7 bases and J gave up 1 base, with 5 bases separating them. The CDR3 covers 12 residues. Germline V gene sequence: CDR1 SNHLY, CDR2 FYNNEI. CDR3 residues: CASTDSYNEQFF. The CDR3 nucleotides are TGTGCCAGCACGGATTCCTACAATGAGCAGTTCTTC. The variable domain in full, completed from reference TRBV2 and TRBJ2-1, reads EPEVTQTPSHQVTQMGQEVILRCVPISNHLYFYWYRQILGQKVEFLVSFYNNEISEKSEIFDDQFSVERPDGSNFTLKIRSTKLEDSAMYFCASTDSYNEQFFGPGTRLTVL.

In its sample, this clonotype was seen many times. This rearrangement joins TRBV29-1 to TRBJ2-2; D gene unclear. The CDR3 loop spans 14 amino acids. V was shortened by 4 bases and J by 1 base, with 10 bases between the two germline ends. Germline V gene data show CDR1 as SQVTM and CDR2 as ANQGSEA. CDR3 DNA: TGCAGCGTTGGGAGTAGAGGGAACACCGGGGAGCTGTTTTTT. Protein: CSVGSRGNTGELFF.

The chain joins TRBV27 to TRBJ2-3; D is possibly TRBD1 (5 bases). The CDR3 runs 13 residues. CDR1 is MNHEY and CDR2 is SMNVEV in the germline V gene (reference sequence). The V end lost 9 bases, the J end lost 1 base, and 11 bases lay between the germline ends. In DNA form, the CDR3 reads TGTGCCAGTTCCAAAGGGGGCACAGATACGCAGTATTTT. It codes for CASSKGGTDTQYF.

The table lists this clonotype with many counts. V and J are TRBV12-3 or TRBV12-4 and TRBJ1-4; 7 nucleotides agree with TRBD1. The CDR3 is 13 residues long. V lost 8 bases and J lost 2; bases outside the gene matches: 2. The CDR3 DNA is TGTGCCAGCGGACAGGAGACTAATGAAAAACTGTTTTTT. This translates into CASGQETNEKLFF.

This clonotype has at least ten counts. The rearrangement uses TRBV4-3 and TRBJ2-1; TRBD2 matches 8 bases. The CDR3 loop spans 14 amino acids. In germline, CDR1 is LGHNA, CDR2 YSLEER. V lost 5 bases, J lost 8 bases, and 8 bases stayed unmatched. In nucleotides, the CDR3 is TGCGCCAGCAGCTCCGGACTAGCTCAGGATGAGCAGTTCTTC. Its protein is CASSSGLAQDEQFF.

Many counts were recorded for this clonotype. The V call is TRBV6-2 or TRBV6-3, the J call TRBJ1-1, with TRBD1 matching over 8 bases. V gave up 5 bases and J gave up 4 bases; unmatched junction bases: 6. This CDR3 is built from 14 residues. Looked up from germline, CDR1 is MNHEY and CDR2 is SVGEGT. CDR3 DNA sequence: TGTGCCAGCAGTGAACGGACAGGGACCACTGAAGCTTTCTTT. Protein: CASSERTGTTEAFF.

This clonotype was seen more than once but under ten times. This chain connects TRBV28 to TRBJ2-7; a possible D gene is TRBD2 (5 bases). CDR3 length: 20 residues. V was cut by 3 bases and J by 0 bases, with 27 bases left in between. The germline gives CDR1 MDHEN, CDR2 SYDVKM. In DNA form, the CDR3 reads TGTGCCAGCAGTTTCCCCGGAACTAGTAGAGAGGATAAGAGCTCCTACGAGCAGTACTTC. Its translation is CASSFPGTSREDKSSYEQYF. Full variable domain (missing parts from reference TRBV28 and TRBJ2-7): DVKVTQSSRYLVKRTGEKVFLECVQDMDHENMFWYRQDPGLGLRLIYFSYDVKMKEKGDIPEGYSVSREKKERFSLILESASTNQTSMYLCASSFPGTSREDKSSYEQYFGPGTRLTVT.

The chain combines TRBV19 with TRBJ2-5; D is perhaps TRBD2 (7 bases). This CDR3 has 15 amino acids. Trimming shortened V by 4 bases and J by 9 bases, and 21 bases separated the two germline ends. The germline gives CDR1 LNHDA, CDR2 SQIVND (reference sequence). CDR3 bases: TGTGCCAGTAGTAGCGGGGGCATGTGGGGGGAGCCCCAGTACTTC. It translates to CASSSGGMWGEPQYF.

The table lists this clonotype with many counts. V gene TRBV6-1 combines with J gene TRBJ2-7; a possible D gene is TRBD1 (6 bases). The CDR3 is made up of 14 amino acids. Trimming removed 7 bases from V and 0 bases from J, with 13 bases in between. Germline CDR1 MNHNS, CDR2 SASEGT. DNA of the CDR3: TGTGCCAGCAAGACCGGGACATCCTCCTACGAGCAGTACTTC. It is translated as CASKTGTSSYEQYF.

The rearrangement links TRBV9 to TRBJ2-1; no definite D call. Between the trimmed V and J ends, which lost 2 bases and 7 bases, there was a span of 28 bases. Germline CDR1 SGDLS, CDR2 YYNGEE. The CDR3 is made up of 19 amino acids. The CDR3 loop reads CASSVRDMDPLLYWNEQFF. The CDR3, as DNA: TGTGCCAGCAGCGTTCGAGATATGGATCCCCTGCTGTATTGGAATGAGCAGTTCTTC. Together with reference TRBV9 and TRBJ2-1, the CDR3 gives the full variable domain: DSGVTQTPKHLITATGQRVTLRCSPRSGDLSVYWYQQSLDQGLQFLIQYYNGEERAKGNILERFSAQQFPDLHSELNLSSLELGDSALYFCASSVRDMDPLLYWNEQFFGPGTRLTVL.

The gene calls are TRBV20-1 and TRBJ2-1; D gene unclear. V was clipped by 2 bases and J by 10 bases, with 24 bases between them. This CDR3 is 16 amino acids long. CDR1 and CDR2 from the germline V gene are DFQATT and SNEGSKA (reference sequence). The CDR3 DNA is TGCAGTGCTAGACCCCCCACGGTGTCTACGGATGGGGAGCAGTTCTTC. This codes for CSARPPTVSTDGEQFF.

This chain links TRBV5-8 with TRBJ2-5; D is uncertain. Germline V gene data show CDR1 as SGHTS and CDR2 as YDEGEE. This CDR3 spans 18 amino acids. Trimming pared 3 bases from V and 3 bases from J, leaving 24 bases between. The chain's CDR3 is CASSSIPPTSASKETQYF. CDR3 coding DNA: TGTGCCAGCAGCTCAATCCCGCCTACCAGCGCCTCAAAAGAGACCCAGTACTTC. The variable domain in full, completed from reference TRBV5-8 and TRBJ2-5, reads EAGVTQSPTHLIKTRGQQATLRCSPISGHTSVYWYQQALGLGLQFLLWYDEGEERNRGNFPPRFSGRQFPNYSSELNVNALELEDSALYLCASSSIPPTSASKETQYFGPGTRLLVL.

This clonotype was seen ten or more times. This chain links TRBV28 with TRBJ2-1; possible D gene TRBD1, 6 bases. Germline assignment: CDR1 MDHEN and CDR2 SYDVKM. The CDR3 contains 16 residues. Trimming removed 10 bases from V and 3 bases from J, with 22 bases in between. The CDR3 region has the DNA TGTGCCATTTCCAGAGGGGGTGACTGGTACTACAATGAGCAGTTCTTC. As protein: CAISRGGDWYYNEQFF.

The CDR3 nucleotides are TGTGCCAGCAGCCCCCGGAGAGCTAGCGGGAGTGATCCCAATGAGCAGTTCTTC. As protein: CASSPRRASGSDPNEQFF. This sequence joins TRBV7-3 and TRBJ2-1; TRBD2 matches 10 bases. V trimming: 5 bases; J trimming: 6 bases; junction bases outside the gene matches: 16. Germline CDR1 SGHTA, CDR2 FQGTGA. This CDR3 has 18 residues.